The 27 T cell receptor beta chains below all came from one sample that was sequenced in a study of vaccination and CD4 T cells after COVID-19. Their antigens remain unidentified. Treatment denoted: roughly 11-day PBMC culture with coronavirus spike peptide pools or control peptides (ViraFEST assay). The assay that was used to sequence DNA from cultured CD4+ T cells was the Oncomine TCR Beta short-read assay. From the PCR reads, TCRdb called clonotypes with MiXCR, one entry per CDR3 protein. This table has about 5,100 distinct CDR3 sequences, over 60% appearing once. The sample taken for sequencing was CD4+ T cells from blood, cultured in vitro. These receptors were obtained from a human donor who had recovered from COVID-19.

This rearrangement joins TRBV20-1 to TRBJ1-2; D unresolved. Germline CDR1 reads DFQATT; CDR2 reads SNEGSKA (reference sequence). This CDR3 is built from 15 residues. V was trimmed by 1 base and J by 8 bases, leaving 20 bases between them. The CDR3 DNA sequence: TGCAGTGCTAGAGCGGCGGAAAGCCCGAAAGGGGGCTACACCTTC. Amino acids: CSARAAESPKGGYTF.

With respect to this clonotype: One end of the junction is discordant with germline, which a read error may explain. The genes are TRBV28 and TRBJ1-2, with 8 bases fitting TRBD1. The CDR3 totals 15 residues. Germline assignment: CDR1 MDHEN and CDR2 SYDVKM. The CDR3 sequence: CASSPRTGKGNGHTF. The CDR3 nucleotides are TGTGCCAGCAGTCCTCGGACAGGGAAAGGGAATGGCCACACCTTC.

The rearrangement uses TRBV10-1 and TRBJ2-7, with TRBD1 identical over 9 bases. The CDR3 contains 14 residues. The germline gives CDR1 WNHNN, CDR2 SYGVQD (reference sequence). V lost 6 bases and J lost 4; bases outside the gene matches: 7. CDR3 bases: TGCGCCAGCAGCCCGGGACAGGGTCCGTACGAGCAGTACTTC. It is translated as CASSPGQGPYEQYF.

The V call is TRBV27, the J call TRBJ2-6; 12 nucleotides agree with TRBD2. Germline CDR1 reads MNHEY; CDR2 reads SMNVEV (reference sequence). The CDR3 has 20 residues. J lost 0 bases, V lost 4 bases, and 10 bases had no gene match. Written as DNA, the CDR3 is TGTGCCAGCAGTTCGCTTACTAGCGGGGGGTTTAGCTCTGGGGCCAACGTCCTGACTTTC. Protein sequence: CASSSLTSGGFSSGANVLTF.

V and J are TRBV6-1 and TRBJ2-3; tentative D call: TRBD2 (5 bases). Germline V gives CDR1 MNHNS, CDR2 SASEGT. This CDR3 comprises 12 residues. The ends were cut back, 7 bases at V and 5 bases at J, with 10 bases in the middle. The CDR3 DNA follows: TGTGCCAGCATTTCGGGGTTAGATACGCAGTATTTT. Translation: CASISGLDTQYF.

The rearrangement uses TRBV12-5 and TRBJ2-7; no clear D. This CDR3 comprises 11 residues. CDR1 is LGHNT and CDR2 is FRNRAP in the germline V gene. V was shortened by 8 bases and J by 7 bases, with 12 bases between the two germline ends. The CDR3 loop is CASNLLGEQYF. In DNA form, the CDR3 reads TGTGCTAGTAATTTACTTGGAGAGCAGTACTTC. The complete variable domain, with remaining parts taken from reference TRBV12-5 and TRBJ2-7, reads DARVTQTPRHKVTEMGQEVTMRCQPILGHNTVFWYRQTMMQGLELLAYFRNRAPLDDSGMPKDRFSAEMPDATLATLKIQPSEPRDSAVYFCASNLLGEQYFGPGTRLTVT.

This chain connects TRBV5-1 to TRBJ2-3, with 8 nucleotides matching TRBD2. After removal of 0 bases from V and 4 bases from J, the junction contained 4 bases not matched to a gene. The CDR3 runs 15 residues. CDR1 is SGHRS, CDR2 YFSETQ, per germline. CDR3 sequence (DNA): TGCGCCAGCAGCTTGGACGGGGGGGGCGCAGATACGCAGTATTTT. Translation gives CASSLDGGGADTQYF.

This clonotype has more than one count but fewer than ten. The chain carries TRBV20-1 and TRBJ2-7, with TRBD2 matching 14 bases. This CDR3 is 17 amino acids long. Germline values: CDR1 DFQATT, CDR2 SNEGSKA (reference sequence). The V gene end was trimmed by 0 bases and the J gene end by 5 bases; junction bases not matched to a gene: 9. The DNA for the CDR3 is TGCAGTGCTAGAGACCCAGGGACTAGCGGGAGTGGGGACGAGCAGTACTTC. It translates to CSARDPGTSGSGDEQYF.

Here the CDR3 reads CSAISGGTEAFF. The CDR3 nucleotides are TGCAGTGCAATCTCAGGGGGCACTGAAGCTTTCTTT. This sequence joins TRBV20-1 and TRBJ1-1; 7 bases agree with TRBD1. The CDR3 has 12 amino acids. V lost 6 bases, J lost 4 bases, and 5 bases stayed unmatched. The germline gives CDR1 DFQATT, CDR2 SNEGSKA (reference sequence).

The V gene is TRBV20-1, the J gene TRBJ2-5; no definite D call. Germline V lookup: CDR1 DFQATT, CDR2 SNEGSKA (reference sequence). V lost 3 bases and J 3 bases, leaving 11 bases between the germline ends. The CDR3 runs to 13 residues. The CDR3 sequence is CSASRPRKETQYF. In DNA form, the CDR3 reads TGCAGTGCTAGCCGACCAAGGAAAGAGACCCAGTACTTC.

The chain joins TRBV3-1 to TRBJ2-5; TRBD1 might be the D (5 bases). Trimming cost V 2 bases and J 5 bases, with 9 bases left between them. This CDR3 comprises 13 residues. Germline V CDR1 and CDR2: LGHDT, YNNKEL (reference sequence). In DNA form, the CDR3 reads TGTGCCAGCAGCCAACAGGACACGGAGACCCAGTACTTC. This gives the protein CASSQQDTETQYF.

This clonotype counts as large (0.1 to 1%). This chain uses TRBV7-2 with TRBJ2-7; possible D gene TRBD1, 6 bases. The CDR3 is 15 residues long. The germline V gene encodes CDR1 SGHTA and CDR2 FQGNSA. Trimming removed 5 bases at V and 2 bases at J, with 16 bases between. This chain's CDR3 is CASSPTRDTTYEQYF. The CDR3 DNA reads TGTGCCAGCAGCCCAACCCGGGACACAACCTACGAGCAGTACTTC. Drawing the rest from reference TRBV7-2 and TRBJ2-7, the complete variable domain is GAGVSQSPSNKVTEKGKDVELRCDPISGHTALYWYRQSLGQGLEFLIYFQGNSAPDKSGLPSDRFSAERTGGSVSTLTIQRTQQEDSAVYLCASSPTRDTTYEQYFGPGTRLTVT.

Here the CDR3 reads CASSRTEDYGYTF. CDR3 nucleotides: TGTGCCAGCAGTCGGACGGAGGACTATGGCTACACCTTC. The V gene is TRBV6-1, the J gene TRBJ1-2; no clear D. The CDR3 spans 13 residues. V was pared by 5 bases and J by 3 bases, with 10 bases between. The germline CDR1 and CDR2 sequences are MNHNS and SASEGT.

This chain uses TRBV28 with TRBJ2-7; 7 positions match TRBD1. CDR3 length: 14 residues. The junction had 8 bases not matched to a gene; V was cut back by 6 bases and J by 3 bases. Germline loops: CDR1 MDHEN, CDR2 SYDVKM. This CDR3 reads CASRSKGQIYEQYF. CDR3 bases: TGTGCCAGCAGGTCGAAGGGACAGATCTACGAGCAGTACTTC. Complete variable domain (other parts from reference TRBV28 and TRBJ2-7): DVKVTQSSRYLVKRTGEKVFLECVQDMDHENMFWYRQDPGLGLRLIYFSYDVKMKEKGDIPEGYSVSREKKERFSLILESASTNQTSMYLCASRSKGQIYEQYFGPGTRLTVT.

The J gene is TRBJ2-7, the V gene TRBV6-9, with 7 bases fitting TRBD2. This CDR3 region has 16 residues. J lost 3 bases, V lost 3 bases, and 11 bases had no gene match. In germline, CDR1 is MNHGY, CDR2 SVAAGI. The CDR3, as DNA: TGTGCCAGCAGTTACCTCAGCGGGGAAGACTACTACGAGCAGTACTTC. Amino acid sequence: CASSYLSGEDYYEQYF.

The V gene is TRBV11-2, the J gene TRBJ1-1, with D perhaps TRBD1 (5 bases). CDR1 is SGHAT, CDR2 FQNNGV, per germline. Between the trimmed V and J ends, which lost 5 bases and 1 base, there was a span of 11 bases. The CDR3 spans 14 residues. The CDR3 DNA follows: TGTGCCAGCAGCAAGACAGAGAGGAACACTGAAGCTTTCTTT. It encodes CASSKTERNTEAFF.

Only a few counts were recorded for this clonotype. The chain recombines TRBV15 with TRBJ1-6; D possibly corresponds to TRBD1 (6 bases). The germline V gene encodes CDR1 LNHNV and CDR2 YYDKDF (reference sequence). This CDR3 is built from 15 residues. The ends were cut back, 4 bases at V and 6 bases at J, with 13 bases in the middle. The CDR3 loop reads CATSIEDSTNSPLHF. The DNA for the CDR3 is TGTGCCACCAGCATAGAGGACAGCACTAATTCACCCCTCCACTTT.

This clonotype was counted between two and nine times. J is TRBJ2-7 and V is TRBV6-1, with a possible D match to TRBD1 (6 bases). The CDR3 consists of 15 residues. The V gene's germline CDR1 is MNHNS and CDR2 SASEGT. Trimming cost V 6 bases and J 0 bases, with 15 bases left between them. CDR3 in amino acids: CASRDDRLSSYEQYF. Written as DNA, the CDR3 is TGTGCCAGCAGAGACGACAGGCTTAGCTCCTACGAGCAGTACTTC.

In its sample, this clonotype was seen a few times. The J gene is TRBJ2-2, the V gene TRBV20-1; D is unresolved. The ends were cut back, 0 bases at V and 7 bases at J, with 15 bases in the middle. The germline CDR1 and CDR2 sequences are DFQATT and SNEGSKA (reference sequence). This CDR3 spans 15 amino acids. The CDR3 DNA sequence: TGCAGTGCTAGAGATCGACTGGGTTATGGCGGGGAGCTGTTTTTT. It encodes CSARDRLGYGGELFF.

The CDR3 sequence is CSAPGTGILNEQFF. DNA for the CDR3: TGCAGTGCCCCCGGGACCGGAATTCTCAATGAGCAGTTCTTC. The chain recombines TRBV20-1 with TRBJ2-1; D is perhaps TRBD1 or TRBD2 (5 bases each). This CDR3 has 14 residues. Between the trimmed V and J ends, which lost 6 bases and 6 bases, there was a span of 18 bases. Germline-derived CDR1 and CDR2 are DFQATT and SNEGSKA (reference sequence).

V gene TRBV29-1 combines with J gene TRBJ1-2; D may be TRBD1 (6 bases). The V gene's germline CDR1 is SQVTM and CDR2 ANQGSEA. Trimming left V 3 bases short and J 6 bases short, with 11 bases between. The CDR3 spans 12 residues. The DNA of the CDR3 is TGCAGCGTTGATAGACAGGCTGATGGCTACACCTTC. Protein sequence: CSVDRQADGYTF.

This clonotype showed up just a few times. J is TRBJ2-2 and V is TRBV27, with D perhaps TRBD2 (6 bases). Per the germline V gene, CDR1 is MNHEY and CDR2 is SMNVEV (reference sequence). This CDR3 contains 15 residues. V lost 5 bases and J 7 bases, leaving 17 bases between the germline ends. The CDR3 loop is CASSPRRVEGGELFF. The CDR3 nucleotides are TGTGCCAGCAGTCCACGGCGGGTGGAGGGCGGGGAGCTGTTTTTT.

This clonotype has only one observation. This chain links TRBV20-1 with TRBJ2-3, with D tentatively TRBD2 (7 bases). Germline CDR1 and CDR2: DFQATT and SNEGSKA (reference sequence). This CDR3 is built from 16 residues. DNA for the CDR3: TGCAGGATTAGGGGGGGAGGGCAATTGGGGACAGATACGCAGTATTTT. Translated, it gives CRIRGGGQLGTDTQYF.

The gene calls are TRBV2 and TRBJ2-5; 7 bases line up with TRBD1. The V and J ends lost 5 bases and 4 bases, in that order; junction bases with no gene match: 7. The CDR3 is made up of 14 amino acids. The germline gives CDR1 SNHLY, CDR2 FYNNEI. The CDR3 here is CASSPLTGLETQYF. The CDR3 DNA is TGTGCCAGCAGTCCCTTGACAGGGTTAGAGACCCAGTACTTC.

J is TRBJ1-2 and V is TRBV6-5; the D gene is possibly TRBD1 (5 bases). The CDR3 consists of 14 residues. V was cut by 0 bases and J by 2 bases, with 7 bases left in between. Germline assignment: CDR1 MNHEY and CDR2 SVGAGI. The CDR3 region has the DNA TGTGCCAGCAGTTACTCGGACAACAACTATGGCTACACCTTC. It specifies CASSYSDNNYGYTF.

This clonotype was detected only once. CDR3 bases: TGTGCCAGCAGCTTCGGCCAGGGGGCTCTCACTAATGAAAAACTGTTTTTT. Protein product: CASSFGQGALTNEKLFF. The V call is TRBV7-8, the J call TRBJ1-4, with TRBD1 identical over 8 bases. This CDR3 comprises 17 residues. The J segment lost 2 bases and the V segment lost 3 bases, leaving 8 bases of the junction unmatched. Germline lookup yields CDR1 SGHVS and CDR2 FQNEAQ. Variable domain in full (rest from reference TRBV7-8 and TRBJ1-4): GAGVSQSPRYKVAKRGQDVALRCDPISGHVSLFWYQQALGQGPEFLTYFQNEAQLDKSGLPSDRFFAERPEGSVSTLKIQRTQQEDSAVYLCASSFGQGALTNEKLFFGSGTQLSVL.

This clonotype was detected a few times. V usage is TRBV7-8 and J usage is TRBJ2-7; D ambiguous. This CDR3 contains 14 residues. Deletions cut 1 base from V and 4 bases from J, with 11 bases between. Per germline, CDR1 SGHVS and CDR2 FQNEAQ. This chain's CDR3 is CASSLEGKGYEQYF. The CDR3 DNA is TGTGCCAGCAGCTTAGAGGGAAAGGGTTACGAGCAGTACTTC.